The 23 T cell receptor gamma chains below all came from one sample that was sequenced in a study of Vδ1+ human thymocytes. Sequences come from RNA converted to cDNA by reverse transcription. The CDR3 regions were amplified by multiplex PCR from V-gene primers to a constant-region primer. TCRdb reanalysed the multiplex PCR reads via CATT. Among several thousand gamma-chain clones listed, around 54% were seen once. Study-level findings and limits: In the thymus, TRG and TRD repertoires looked highly polyclonal with Gaussian CDR3 lengths.

What these receptors recognize is not known. The specimen sequenced was Vdelta1+ gamma-delta thymocytes from the thymus. Sample subset: FACS-sorted CD3+ TCRalphabeta- TCRVdelta1+ TCRVdelta2- thymocytes. The source of these receptors is a girl under two years old who had congenital heart surgery.

This sequence joins TRGV8 and TRGJ1 or TRGJ2. The J gene was missing in TCRdb and was found by matching the end of the DNA to germline. The V gene end was trimmed by 5 bases and the J gene end by 4 bases; junction bases not matched to a gene: 11. Germline loops: CDR1 VENAVY, CDR2 YDSYNSRV. The CDR3 extends over 14 amino acids. The CDR3 DNA is TGTGCCACCTGGGCCAATAAGGGGTATTATAAGAAACTCTTT. Residues: CATWANKGYYKKLF.

This rearrangement joins TRGV2 to TRGJ1 or TRGJ2. The J gene, missing from TCRdb, was assigned here through DNA to germline matching. CDR1 and CDR2 from the germline V gene are EGSNGY and YDSYNSKV. This CDR3 has 13 residues. J gave up 6 bases and V 0 bases, and 5 bases lay outside the gene matches. Here the CDR3 reads CATWDGRCYKKLF. CDR3 sequence (DNA): TGTGCCACCTGGGACGGGCGATGTTATAAGAAACTCTTT.

The chain joins TRGV3 to TRGJP2. Here the J gene came from matching the DNA to germline, since TCRdb omits it. Germline lookup yields CDR1 VTNTFY and CDR2 YDVSTARD (reference sequence). The ends lost 3 bases at V and 4 bases at J; junction bases unmatched: 5. This CDR3 spans 14 amino acids. The CDR3 region has the DNA TGTGCCACCTGGGACGGATTTAGTGATTGGATCAAGACGTTT. This encodes CATWDGFSDWIKTF.

The rearrangement links TRGV5 to TRGJP2. The J gene, left out of TCRdb, was set here by checking the DNA against germline. The length of the CDR3 is 15 residues. CDR1 is VINAFY, CDR2 YDVSNSKD, per germline. The trim removed 0 bases at V and 1 base at J, leaving 2 bases unmatched. DNA for the CDR3: TGTGCCACCTGGGACAGGTCTAGTAGTGATTGGATCAAGACGTTT. Encoded protein: CATWDRSSSDWIKTF.

The sample holds a few counts of this clone. The sample carries other DNA sequences with the same CDR3. This chain uses TRGV2 with TRGJ1 or TRGJ2. Since TCRdb gives no J gene, matching the DNA to germline was used here to assign it. The length of the CDR3 is 12 residues. With 0 bases clipped from V and 10 bases from J, the junction kept 6 bases outside the gene matches. From germline, CDR1 is EGSNGY and CDR2 YDSYNSKV. CDR3 sequence reads: CATWDGRGKKLF. CDR3 DNA sequence: TGTGCCACCTGGGACGGGCGAGGGAAGAAACTCTTT.

This clone has a handful of counts. V is TRGV3 and J is TRGJ1 or TRGJ2. Germline V CDR1 and CDR2: VTNTFY, YDVSTARD (reference sequence). V trimming: 0 bases; J trimming: 2 bases; junction bases outside the gene matches: 7. The CDR3 contains 15 residues. CDR3 bases: TGTGCCACCTGGGACAGGAATCTTCATTATTATAAGAAACTCTTT. This codes for CATWDRNLHYYKKLF.

The V gene is TRGV2, the J gene TRGJ1 or TRGJ2. Here the J gene was assigned by germline matching of the DNA, as TCRdb has none. CDR3 length equals 13 residues. Germline V CDR1 and CDR2: EGSNGY, YDSYNSKV. The V and J ends lost 0 bases and 9 bases, in that order; junction bases with no gene match: 8. The CDR3 nucleotides are TGTGCCACCTGGGACGGGCCGCAGGGTAAGAAACTCTTT. Amino acid sequence: CATWDGPQGKKLF.

The chain employs TRGV3 and TRGJ1 or TRGJ2. The CDR3 length is 11 residues. The germline V gene encodes CDR1 VTNTFY and CDR2 YDVSTARD (reference sequence). Trimming removed 3 bases from V and 6 bases from J; junction bases left unmatched: 2. CDR3 amino acids: CATWDLYKKLF. The CDR3 nucleotides read TGTGCCACCTGGGACCTTTATAAGAAACTCTTT.

Of note for this clone: Other DNA sequences from this sample encode an identical CDR3 as well. This chain links TRGV3 with TRGJ1 or TRGJ2. In the absence of a J gene in TCRdb, the DNA was matched to germline to assign it here. The CDR3 contains 12 residues. From germline, CDR1 is VTNTFY and CDR2 YDVSTARD (reference sequence). The V segment lost 3 bases and the J segment 7 bases; nucleotides outside the gene matches: 6. CDR3 region: CATWDRGYKKLF. CDR3 DNA sequence: TGTGCCACCTGGGACCGCGGGTATAAGAAACTCTTT.

This rearrangement joins TRGV4 to TRGJ1 or TRGJ2. TCRdb carries no J gene annotation; the J gene was assigned here by matching the DNA with germline. Germline CDR1 EGSTGY, CDR2 YDSYTSSV. The CDR3 covers 13 residues. Trimming took 1 base from V and 3 from J; bases not matched to a gene: 3. CDR3 DNA sequence: TGTGCCACCTGGGATGGCGCTTATTATAAGAAACTCTTT. Translating gives CATWDGAYYKKLF.

A remark on this clone: The same CDR3 can be traced to other DNA sequences in this sample. The genes are TRGV3 and TRGJ1 or TRGJ2. The J segment lost 5 bases and the V segment lost 0 bases, leaving 4 bases of the junction unmatched. Germline CDR1 and CDR2: VTNTFY and YDVSTARD (reference sequence). The CDR3 loop spans 13 amino acids. This CDR3 reads CATWDRLHYKKLF. CDR3 DNA: TGTGCCACCTGGGACAGGCTTCATTATAAGAAACTCTTT.

This chain joins TRGV2 and TRGJP2. TCRdb is silent on the J gene; assignment here came from matching the DNA to germline. V gave up 0 bases and J gave up 3 bases; unmatched junction bases: 7. CDR1 is EGSNGY and CDR2 is YDSYNSKV in the germline V gene. The CDR3 totals 16 residues. The CDR3 DNA sequence: TGTGCCACCTGGGACGGGCGGGGGGGTAGTGATTGGATCAAGACGTTT. Translated: CATWDGRGGSDWIKTF.

Details on this clone: The sample contains more than one DNA sequence encoding this CDR3. The chain recombines TRGV9 with TRGJ1 or TRGJ2. Because TCRdb records no J gene, it was assigned here through a match of the DNA to germline. The CDR3 is 13 amino acids. V dropped 2 bases and J dropped 3; count of bases not matched to a gene: 4. CDR1 is GITISATS, CDR2 ISYDGTV, per germline (reference sequence). CDR3 coding DNA: TGTGCCTTGTGGGAGGGAATTTATTATAAGAAACTCTTT. Encoded protein: CALWEGIYYKKLF.

J is TRGJ1 or TRGJ2 and V is TRGV2. The J gene is absent in TCRdb and was assigned here via DNA matching to germline. The V segment lost 2 bases and the J segment 3 bases; nucleotides outside the gene matches: 4. Per the germline V gene, CDR1 is EGSNGY and CDR2 is YDSYNSKV. The CDR3 has 13 amino acids. CDR3 in DNA: TGTGCCACCTGGGACGACGGTTATTATAAGAAACTCTTT. Residues: CATWDDGYYKKLF.

The chain recombines TRGV3 with TRGJ1 or TRGJ2. Here the J gene was assigned by germline matching of the DNA, as TCRdb has none. CDR1 and CDR2 from the germline V gene are VTNTFY and YDVSTARD (reference sequence). V lost 1 base and J lost 10; bases outside the gene matches: 13. The CDR3 covers 14 residues. This chain's CDR3 is CATWDSFVSWKKLF. The DNA of the CDR3 is TGTGCCACCTGGGACAGCTTTGTGTCGTGGAAGAAACTCTTT.

A remark on this clone: The same CDR3 is also encoded by other DNA sequences in this sample. J is TRGJ1 or TRGJ2 and V is TRGV2. The J gene, absent from TCRdb, was called here by matching the DNA to germline. V lost 0 bases and J lost 10; bases outside the gene matches: 6. CDR3 length: 12 residues. The V gene's germline CDR1 is EGSNGY and CDR2 YDSYNSKV. The DNA of the CDR3 is TGTGCCACCTGGGACGGGCGGGGGAAGAAACTCTTT. This encodes CATWDGRGKKLF.

V gene TRGV9 combines with J gene TRGJ1 or TRGJ2. The J gene, left out of TCRdb, was set here by checking the DNA against germline. V dropped 5 bases and J dropped 3; count of bases not matched to a gene: 7. In germline, CDR1 is GITISATS, CDR2 ISYDGTV (reference sequence). CDR3 size: 13 residues. The CDR3 DNA is TGTGCCTTGTGGGGGAAAGCTTATTATAAGAAACTCTTT. Amino acid sequence: CALWGKAYYKKLF.

J is TRGJP2 and V is TRGV9. The J gene, missing from TCRdb, was assigned here through DNA to germline matching. With 5 bases clipped from V and 2 bases from J, the junction kept 11 bases outside the gene matches. The germline CDR1 and CDR2 sequences are GITISATS and ISYDGTV (reference sequence). The CDR3 spans 16 residues. The CDR3 loop reads CALWVITRSSDWIKTF. In nucleotides, the CDR3 is TGTGCCTTGTGGGTCATCACTCGGAGTAGTGATTGGATCAAGACGTTT.

V is TRGV4 and J is TRGJ1 or TRGJ2. Assignment of the J gene here rests on matching the DNA to germline, because TCRdb gives none. Germline V lookup: CDR1 EGSTGY, CDR2 YDSYTSSV. V lost 9 bases, J lost 11 bases, and 7 bases stayed unmatched. This CDR3 spans 9 amino acids. The CDR3 DNA follows: TGTGCCACCGGCTCGGAGAAACTCTTT. It specifies CATGSEKLF.

The chain couples TRGV3 to TRGJ1 or TRGJ2. TCRdb lists no J gene, so it was determined here by aligning the DNA to germline. Unmatched junction bases numbered 5, after V lost 5 bases and J lost 7 bases. CDR3 length equals 11 residues. Germline lookup yields CDR1 VTNTFY and CDR2 YDVSTARD (reference sequence). Written as DNA, the CDR3 is TGTGCCACCTGGGGACAATATAAGAAACTCTTT. Translating it yields CATWGQYKKLF.

The chain links TRGV8 to TRGJ1 or TRGJ2. The J gene was not available in TCRdb and was assigned here by matching the DNA to germline segments. CDR3 size: 14 residues. J gave up 3 bases and V 2 bases, and 7 bases lay outside the gene matches. Germline assignment: CDR1 VENAVY and CDR2 YDSYNSRV. CDR3 DNA sequence: TGTGCCACCTGGGATAAGGTTTCTTATTATAAGAAACTCTTT. Translated, it gives CATWDKVSYYKKLF.

The chain uses TRGV5 and TRGJ1 or TRGJ2. Germline V gene data show CDR1 as VINAFY and CDR2 as YDVSNSKD. The CDR3 runs to 13 residues. J was trimmed by 2 bases and V by 0 bases; bases with no gene match: 1. The CDR3 protein is CATWDRYYYKKLF. The CDR3, as DNA: TGTGCCACCTGGGACAGGTATTATTATAAGAAACTCTTT.

The chain uses TRGV8 and TRGJ1 or TRGJ2. From germline, CDR1 is VENAVY and CDR2 YDSYNSRV. Trimming cost V 4 bases and J 3 bases; bases outside gene matches: 9. This CDR3 spans 14 amino acids. The CDR3 protein is CATWDGLSYYKKLF. The CDR3 bases are TGTGCCACCTGGGACGGGTTAAGTTATTATAAGAAACTCTTT.